A single sample is the source of the 27 T cell receptor beta chains below, sequenced in a study of beta chain features in type 1 diabetes. As every portion of the isolated RNA was reverse transcribed, the sequencing read expressed TCRB transcripts. This table comes from immunoSEQ multiplex PCR, and its TCRdb copy is limited to in-frame clones, with some not included. The sample lists around 200,000 clones; 13% were seen once. Specimen: central memory CD4+ T cells from blood. Source of these receptors: a young woman in good health.

This clone was observed a few times. The CDR3 nucleotides are TGTGCCAGCAGTCGGGATGCAGGGGTCGGGGAGCTGTTTTTT. This encodes CASSRDAGVGELFF. The rearrangement links TRBV2 to TRBJ2-2; D may be TRBD1 (6 bases). CDR3 length: 14 amino acids. Trimming cost V 5 bases and J 7 bases, with 14 bases left between them. Germline V gene sequence: CDR1 SNHLY, CDR2 FYNNEI.

This clone has a handful of counts. As DNA, the CDR3 is TGTGCCAGCAGCGCCTCAGGGGGTCTCCAGTATGAGCAGTTCTTC. It codes for CASSASGGLQYEQFF. The chain has TRBV5-5 and TRBJ2-1; 7 positions agree with TRBD1. The CDR3 runs 15 residues. CDR1 SGHKS and CDR2 YYEKEE come from the germline V gene (reference sequence). Trimming cost V 4 bases and J 8 bases; bases outside gene matches: 12.

This clone was detected a few times. The rearrangement uses TRBV28 and TRBJ2-3; 10 bases are shared with TRBD2. The CDR3 is 18 amino acids. Germline CDR1 reads MDHEN; CDR2 reads SYDVKM. The trim removed 8 bases at V and 1 base at J, leaving 15 bases unmatched. CDR3 nucleotides: TGTGCCAGCGAGGGGGCTAGCGGGAGAGACGGGGGCACAGATACGCAGTATTTT. Its protein product is CASEGASGRDGGTDTQYF.

The chain uses TRBV14 and TRBJ2-1, with D unresolved. CDR1 and CDR2 from the germline V gene are SGHDN and FVKESK. The ends were cut back, 1 base at V and 0 bases at J, with 10 bases in the middle. This CDR3 comprises 16 residues. DNA for the CDR3: TGTGCCAGCAGCCAAGTTGCCATGAGCTCCTACAATGAGCAGTTCTTC. Translation gives CASSQVAMSSYNEQFF.

This clone has just one count. This chain connects TRBV2 to TRBJ2-7, with D possibly being TRBD1 (6 bases). Germline V gene sequence: CDR1 SNHLY, CDR2 FYNNEI. This CDR3 is built from 15 residues. V gave up 7 bases and J gave up 0 bases, with 16 bases separating them. Here the CDR3 reads CASNNDRMDSYEQYF. As DNA, the CDR3 is TGTGCCAGCAATAACGACAGGATGGACTCCTACGAGCAGTACTTC.

In this sample, this clone turned up a few times. V gene TRBV25-1 combines with J gene TRBJ2-5, with D unresolved. The CDR3 covers 12 residues. Germline V gene data show CDR1 as MGHDK and CDR2 as SYGVNS. The germline V and J ends were trimmed by 5 bases and 2 bases, with 6 bases remaining between them. The CDR3 DNA sequence: TGTGCCAGCAGTACACAGCAAGAGACCCAGTACTTC. It is translated as CASSTQQETQYF.

Here the CDR3 DNA reads TGTGCCTGGAGTCGGACTAGCTCTCAGTACTTC. It encodes CAWSRTSSQYF. This chain links TRBV30 with TRBJ2-4; 8 positions match TRBD2. The CDR3 is 11 residues long. Trimming at V came to 2 bases and at J to 12 bases, leaving 3 bases not matched to a gene. Per the germline V gene, CDR1 is GTSNPN and CDR2 is SVGIG (reference sequence).

The V gene is TRBV14, the J gene TRBJ2-2; D perhaps matches TRBD1 (6 bases). V shed 5 bases and J shed 6 bases, with 13 bases lying between them. Germline V lookup: CDR1 SGHDN, CDR2 FVKESK. This CDR3 is built from 14 residues. CDR3 sequence (DNA): TGTGCCAGCAGCACAGGGTTTTTGGCCGGGGAGCTGTTTTTT. Its translation: CASSTGFLAGELFF.

The chain is built from TRBV7-9 and TRBJ2-2; 9 nucleotides agree with TRBD1. This CDR3 has 18 residues. V was pared by 1 base and J by 0 bases, with 6 bases of the junction left unmatched. Germline-derived CDR1 and CDR2 are SEHNR and FQNEAQ (reference sequence). The CDR3 is CASSLGFGTGTNTGELFF. As DNA, the CDR3 is TGTGCCAGCAGCTTAGGCTTTGGGACAGGGACGAACACCGGGGAGCTGTTTTTT.

This clone occurred a few times. The chain recombines TRBV6-1 with TRBJ2-1, with TRBD2 as a possible D gene (6 bases). V was trimmed by 7 bases and J by 9 bases, leaving 16 bases between them. CDR1 MNHNS and CDR2 SASEGT come from the germline V gene. This CDR3 contains 13 residues. The CDR3 loop is CASTTQTGGEQFF. CDR3 sequence (DNA): TGTGCCAGCACCACCCAGACCGGGGGTGAGCAGTTCTTC.

In its sample, this clone was seen many times. The chain employs TRBV19 and TRBJ1-1; D perhaps matches TRBD1 (6 bases). V was clipped by 6 bases and J by 0 bases, with 11 bases between them. CDR1 and CDR2 from the germline V gene are LNHDA and SQIVND (reference sequence). The CDR3 extends over 14 amino acids. In DNA form, the CDR3 reads TGTGCCAGTAGACCACAGGGTATGAACACTGAAGCTTTCTTT. Amino acids: CASRPQGMNTEAFF.

This chain joins TRBV11-2 and TRBJ1-4; no clear D gene. This CDR3 is 17 amino acids long. Germline CDR1 is SGHAT and CDR2 is FQNNGV. V was shortened by 0 bases and J by 5 bases, with 16 bases between the two germline ends. The CDR3 here is CASSLDHIAWRNEKLFF. The CDR3 DNA follows: TGTGCCAGCAGCTTAGATCATATAGCCTGGCGGAATGAAAAACTGTTTTTT.

This clone was counted only a few times. The chain couples TRBV13 to TRBJ2-1; 7 bases map to TRBD2. CDR1 and CDR2 (germline): PRHDT, FYEKMQ (reference sequence). The CDR3 totals 17 residues. V lost 4 bases to trimming and J lost 7 bases; unmatched junction nucleotides: 16. CDR3 in amino acids: CASSSPTRTGGRNEQFF. CDR3 in DNA: TGTGCCAGCAGCTCTCCCACCCGAACGGGAGGTAGGAATGAGCAGTTCTTC.

The chain has TRBV28 and TRBJ2-6; D gene uncertain. V shed 10 bases and J shed 1 base, with 8 bases lying between them. The CDR3 length is 13 residues. The germline V gene encodes CDR1 MDHEN and CDR2 SYDVKM. CDR3 residues: CATLESGANVLTF. The CDR3 coding sequence is TGTGCCACCCTCGAGTCTGGGGCCAACGTCCTGACTTTC.

This clone turned up a few times. One base separates it from a far larger clone, so it is likely a read error. The chain uses TRBV5-4 and TRBJ2-6; maybe TRBD1 (6 bases). CDR1 and CDR2 from the germline V gene are SGHNT and YYREEE (reference sequence). This CDR3 is 16 amino acids long. V was cut by 4 bases and J by 11 bases, with 22 bases left in between. CDR3 amino acids: CASSQTRQDASHVLTF. The CDR3 DNA reads TGTGCCAGCAGCCAAACCAGACAGGACGCGTCTCACGTCCTGACTTTC.

V is TRBV5-1 and J is TRBJ2-1; no clear D. Trimming removed 0 bases from V and 7 bases from J, with 8 bases in between. The CDR3 totals 13 residues. The germline V gene has CDR1 SGHRS and CDR2 YFSETQ. This chain's CDR3 is CASSLGAQNEQFF. The CDR3 coding sequence is TGCGCCAGCAGCTTGGGGGCTCAGAATGAGCAGTTCTTC.

This clone was seen a few times. J is TRBJ2-5 and V is TRBV29-1, with 11 bases matching TRBD2. Germline CDR1 is SQVTM and CDR2 is ANQGSEA. This CDR3 contains 13 residues. Trimming removed 7 bases from V and 2 bases from J; junction bases left unmatched: 3. CDR3 in DNA: TGCAGCGGTAGCGGGAGGGAGCAAGAGACCCAGTACTTC. Its translation: CSGSGREQETQYF.

This clone was found a few times. The J gene is TRBJ2-7, the V gene TRBV5-4; 10 positions match TRBD1. Germline lookup yields CDR1 SGHNT and CDR2 YYREEE (reference sequence). This CDR3 spans 16 amino acids. V was pared by 4 bases and J by 5 bases, with 12 bases of the junction left unmatched. CDR3 bases: TGTGCCAGCAGCGCCCGACAGGGGGCGCGCGTCCACGAGCAGTACTTC. Amino acids: CASSARQGARVHEQYF.

The gene calls are TRBV29-1 and TRBJ1-5; unclear D gene. CDR1 is SQVTM and CDR2 is ANQGSEA in the germline V gene. The CDR3 runs to 14 residues. The germline V and J ends were trimmed by 7 bases and 6 bases, with 19 bases remaining between them. CDR3 region: CSAAGGVSGQPQHF. CDR3 bases: TGCAGCGCCGCGGGCGGAGTCTCCGGTCAGCCCCAGCATTTT.

This clone came up a few times. This rearrangement joins TRBV28 to TRBJ1-5; D is unresolved. The CDR3 consists of 13 residues. Germline-derived CDR1 and CDR2 are MDHEN and SYDVKM. Deletions cut 2 bases from V and 6 bases from J, with 8 bases between. Here the CDR3 reads CASSLIAGQPQHF. CDR3 bases: TGTGCCAGCAGTTTAATAGCTGGTCAGCCCCAGCATTTT.

In its sample, this clone was seen a few times. The chain employs TRBV10-3 and TRBJ2-7, with 9 nucleotides matching TRBD2. Losses at the gene ends were 2 bases for V and 5 bases for J; bases not matched to a gene: 7. The CDR3 runs 15 residues. Looked up from germline, CDR1 is ENHRY and CDR2 is SYGVKD. This CDR3 is CAISETAGTSNEQYF. The CDR3, as DNA: TGTGCCATCAGTGAGACCGCCGGGACTAGCAACGAGCAGTACTTC.

The chain couples TRBV7-2 to TRBJ2-1, with TRBD1 matching over 7 bases. This CDR3 spans 15 amino acids. V shed 8 bases and J 3 bases; nucleotides not matched to a gene: 10. In germline, CDR1 is SGHTA, CDR2 FQGNSA. Written as DNA, the CDR3 is TGTGCCAGCGTCCAGAGGTCAGGGGGCTACAATGAGCAGTTCTTC. Protein product: CASVQRSGGYNEQFF.

This clone was observed many times. The chain carries TRBV14 and TRBJ2-7; 7 bases agree with TRBD2. V trimming: 3 bases; J trimming: 3 bases; junction bases outside the gene matches: 5. CDR3 size: 14 residues. The V gene's germline CDR1 is SGHDN and CDR2 FVKESK. This chain's CDR3 is CASSHPGGHYEQYF. The CDR3 nucleotides are TGTGCCAGCAGCCACCCGGGAGGCCACTACGAGCAGTACTTC.

This clone was seen repeatedly, ten times or more. This chain uses TRBV30 with TRBJ2-2, with D tentatively TRBD1 (5 bases). Germline assignment: CDR1 GTSNPN and CDR2 SVGIG (reference sequence). V gave up 3 bases and J gave up 3 bases, with 11 bases separating them. The CDR3 runs 14 residues. The CDR3 here is CAWRLDSYTGELFF. In DNA, the CDR3 is TGTGCCTGGAGGCTCGACAGTTACACCGGGGAGCTGTTTTTT.

This clone has just a few counts. This chain uses TRBV5-1 with TRBJ2-3, with a tentative D call TRBD1 (5 bases). V lost 0 bases and J lost 1, with 12 bases in between. The CDR3 is made up of 16 amino acids. Germline V gene data show CDR1 as SGHRS and CDR2 as YFSETQ. The CDR3 DNA reads as TGCGCCAGCAGCTTGGATGGACATACTGGCACAGATACGCAGTATTTT. This codes for CASSLDGHTGTDTQYF.

In DNA, the CDR3 is TGTGCCAGTTCGACTAGCGGGAGGGCCAAAGAGACCCAGTACTTC. It translates to CASSTSGRAKETQYF. The chain carries TRBV6-1 and TRBJ2-5; 14 positions agree with TRBD2. The V gene's germline CDR1 is MNHNS and CDR2 SASEGT. The CDR3 extends over 15 amino acids. V lost 9 bases to trimming and J lost 3 bases; unmatched junction nucleotides: 6.

This clone was found a few times. This chain uses TRBV29-1 with TRBJ1-2; the D is unclear. The CDR3 has 12 residues. CDR1 is SQVTM and CDR2 is ANQGSEA in the germline V gene. V was clipped by 3 bases and J by 8 bases, with 13 bases between them. The CDR3 nucleotides read TGCAGCGTTGATGACGGAGCGACCGGCTACACCTTC. Translation gives CSVDDGATGYTF. The whole variable domain, remainder taken from reference TRBV29-1 and TRBJ1-2, is SAVISQKPSRDICQRGTSLTIQCQVDSQVTMMFWYRQQPGQSLTLIATANQGSEATYESGFVIDKFPISRPNLTFSTLTVSNMSPEDSSIYLCSVDDGATGYTFGSGTRLTVV.